The 25 T cell receptor beta chains reported below all come from one sample, sequenced in a study of response to subunit inactivated influenza vaccine. One entry per CDR3 protein, called by TCRdb with MiXCR from the RT-PCR reads. The repertoire includes a few hundred thousand distinct CDR3 sequences, 20% to 25% of them detected once, and approximately 10% sits in the top ten. Specimen: PBMCs from blood, collected about 20 months after vaccination. The source of these receptors is a man aged 50 to 69 who received an inactivated influenza vaccine.

V is TRBV5-1 and J is TRBJ2-5; possibly TRBD2 for D (5 bases). The CDR3 is 14 amino acids. The V and J ends lost 0 bases and 2 bases respectively, with 8 bases between them. Per germline, CDR1 SGHRS and CDR2 YFSETQ. CDR3: CASSLAGIQETQYF. CDR3 DNA sequence: TGCGCCAGCAGCTTGGCCGGGATACAAGAGACCCAGTACTTC.

This clonotype was seen a few times. The CDR3 nucleotides read TGTGCCAGCAGCTTAGCAGTAGGGAACACTGAAGCTTTCTTT. Protein: CASSLAVGNTEAFF. The chain employs TRBV7-2 and TRBJ1-1; D remains unclear. The V end was cut by 0 bases, the J end by 1 base, with 6 bases between. This CDR3 region has 14 residues. Germline V CDR1 and CDR2: SGHTA, FQGNSA.

This clonotype occurred a few times. V usage is TRBV20-1 and J usage is TRBJ1-5, with no clear D. V lost 0 bases, J lost 4 bases, and 7 bases lay in between. This CDR3 has 13 residues. Germline V gene lookup returns CDR1 DFQATT and CDR2 SNEGSKA (reference sequence). The CDR3 sequence: CSARDPRNQPQHF. The DNA of the CDR3 is TGCAGTGCTAGAGATCCCAGGAATCAGCCCCAGCATTTT.

The V call is TRBV29-1, the J call TRBJ2-7; weak D call: TRBD2 (5 bases). Trimming shortened V by 6 bases and J by 4 bases, and 10 bases separated the two germline ends. Germline CDR1 SQVTM, CDR2 ANQGSEA. This CDR3 spans 11 amino acids. CDR3 in DNA: TGCAGCGTCGGACTTTCTTACGAGCAGTACTTC. Translating it yields CSVGLSYEQYF.

This clonotype has more than one count but fewer than ten. The rearrangement joins TRBV5-1 to TRBJ1-2; D is undetermined. The CDR3 contains 16 residues. Trimming cost V 0 bases and J 8 bases, with 20 bases left between them. CDR1 and CDR2 (germline): SGHRS, YFSETQ. The chain's CDR3 is CASSLAPAPSALGYTF. The CDR3 DNA reads as TGCGCCAGCAGCTTGGCCCCGGCGCCCAGCGCTCTGGGCTACACCTTC. The full variable domain, rest sourced from reference TRBV5-1 and TRBJ1-2, is KAGVTQTPRYLIKTRGQQVTLSCSPISGHRSVSWYQQTPGQGLQFLFEYFSETQRNKGNFPGRFSGRQFSNSRSEMNVSTLELGDSALYLCASSLAPAPSALGYTFGSGTRLTVV.

V is TRBV5-4 and J is TRBJ1-1; the D gene is possibly TRBD1 (6 bases). The V and J ends lost 3 bases and 6 bases respectively, with 15 bases between them. The CDR3 sequence is 14 residues long. Looked up from germline, CDR1 is SGHNT and CDR2 is YYREEE (reference sequence). CDR3 bases: TGTGCCAGCAGCTCAAGGGGGGGGAGGGCTGAAGCTTTCTTT. Its translation is CASSSRGGRAEAFF. The entire variable domain, with the rest obtained from reference TRBV5-4 and TRBJ1-1, is as follows: ETGVTQSPTHLIKTRGQQVTLRCSSQSGHNTVSWYQQALGQGPQFIFQYYREEENGRGNFPPRFSGLQFPNYSSELNVNALELDDSALYLCASSSRGGRAEAFFGQGTRLTVV.

The rearrangement uses TRBV10-1 and TRBJ1-5; maybe TRBD1 (5 bases). Trimming removed 0 bases from V and 7 bases from J, with 7 bases in between. The CDR3 runs to 13 residues. The germline V gene encodes CDR1 WNHNN and CDR2 SYGVQD (reference sequence). As DNA, the CDR3 is TGCGCCAGCAGTGAGTCGAGGGGACAGCCCCAGCATTTT. Translation gives CASSESRGQPQHF.

This chain connects TRBV29-1 to TRBJ1-6; a possible D gene is TRBD1 (6 bases). CDR1 and CDR2 (germline): SQVTM, ANQGSEA. CDR3 length: 13 amino acids. Trimming took 5 bases from V and 9 from J, leaving 14 bases between them. CDR3 nucleotides: TGCAGCGTTCGTCGGGACAAGTTTTCACCCCTCCACTTT. Translation: CSVRRDKFSPLHF.

The chain employs TRBV18 and TRBJ2-3, with 7 bases identical to TRBD1. J gave up 2 bases and V 3 bases, and 5 bases lay outside the gene matches. CDR3 length: 15 amino acids. CDR1 is KGHSH and CDR2 is LQKENI in the germline V gene. The CDR3 protein is CASSPRDSLTDTQYF. The CDR3 bases are TGTGCCAGCTCACCTCGGGACAGCCTCACAGATACGCAGTATTTT.

This clonotype was observed a handful of times. The rearrangement joins TRBV12-3 or TRBV12-4 to TRBJ2-2, with 11 bases that match TRBD2. The CDR3 contains 17 residues. Trimming cost V 1 base and J 4 bases; bases outside gene matches: 5. DNA for the CDR3: TGTGCCAGCAGTTTAGGTCCCACTAGCGGGGGCACCGGGGAGCTGTTTTTT. It translates to CASSLGPTSGGTGELFF.

This rearrangement joins TRBV6-5 to TRBJ2-7, with D unclear. Trimming pared 0 bases from V and 3 bases from J, leaving 21 bases between. CDR3 length: 18 residues. Germline loops: CDR1 MNHEY, CDR2 SVGAGI. The CDR3 sequence: CASSYSSPWQAAVYEQYF. The CDR3 bases are TGTGCCAGCAGTTACTCGTCTCCGTGGCAGGCAGCCGTCTACGAGCAGTACTTC.

The J gene is TRBJ1-5, the V gene TRBV4-1; no firm D call. Trimming removed 4 bases at V and 7 bases at J, with 17 bases between. CDR3 length equals 15 residues. Per the germline V gene, CDR1 is MGHRA and CDR2 is YSYEKL. The CDR3 DNA reads as TGCGCCAGCAGCCTCGTTCTGGAGGGTGCCCAGCCCCAGCATTTT. It translates to CASSLVLEGAQPQHF.

There are a few counts of this clonotype. This rearrangement joins TRBV28 to TRBJ2-7; 7 bases map to TRBD1. V lost 5 bases, J lost 8 bases, and 3 bases stayed unmatched. The CDR3 is 11 residues long. CDR1 is MDHEN and CDR2 is SYDVKM in the germline V gene. CDR3 in DNA: TGTGCCAGCAGTCGACAGGGCAAGCAGTACTTC. Its translation is CASSRQGKQYF.

Written as DNA, the CDR3 is TGTGCCAGTAGTATCGGACAGGTTAGCAATCAGCCCCAGCATTTT. It is translated as CASSIGQVSNQPQHF. The V and J genes are TRBV19 and TRBJ1-5, with 7 bases aligning to TRBD1. This CDR3 region has 15 residues. From germline, CDR1 is LNHDA and CDR2 SQIVND (reference sequence). J was trimmed by 0 bases and V by 3 bases; bases with no gene match: 2.

The rearrangement uses TRBV12-3 or TRBV12-4 and TRBJ1-6; D ambiguous. This CDR3 spans 14 amino acids. The ends were cut back, 2 bases at V and 6 bases at J, with 8 bases in the middle. The CDR3 region is CASSLTRINSPLHF. Written as DNA, the CDR3 is TGTGCCAGCAGTTTAACTAGGATTAATTCACCCCTCCACTTT.

This clonotype was observed at least ten times. The CDR3 loop reads CASSLAGDSGNTIYF. In nucleotides, the CDR3 is TGTGCCAGCAGCTTAGCGGGGGACTCTGGAAACACCATATATTTT. The rearrangement joins TRBV7-9 to TRBJ1-3; D might be TRBD1 (5 bases). The CDR3 is made up of 15 amino acids. Germline V CDR1 and CDR2: SEHNR, FQNEAQ (reference sequence). The V end lost 0 bases, the J end lost 0 bases, and 6 bases lay between the germline ends.

In this sample, this clonotype turned up a few times. CDR3 residues: CASSQMGGNTEAFF. The CDR3 bases are TGTGCCAGCAGCCAAATGGGGGGGAACACTGAAGCTTTCTTT. The V and J genes are TRBV3-1 and TRBJ1-1; D perhaps matches TRBD1 (5 bases). The CDR3 is 14 amino acids. V lost 2 bases and J 1 base, leaving 8 bases between the germline ends. The germline CDR1 and CDR2 sequences are LGHDT and YNNKEL (reference sequence).

This clonotype has only a few counts. The chain uses TRBV12-3 or TRBV12-4 and TRBJ1-2; D is unclear. The CDR3 totals 15 residues. V dropped 1 base and J dropped 1 base, with 10 bases sitting between them. The CDR3, as DNA: TGTGCCAGCAGTTTAGAGACCGGGAATAACTATGGCTACACCTTC. The encoded protein is CASSLETGNNYGYTF.

This chain joins TRBV7-9 and TRBJ1-5; D is unclear. Germline V CDR1 and CDR2: SEHNR, FQNEAQ (reference sequence). The V end lost 5 bases, the J end lost 6 bases, and 11 bases lay between the germline ends. This CDR3 is 13 amino acids long. The CDR3 DNA is TGTGCCAGCAGCATGTCGAGTCGTCAGCCCCAGCATTTT. Amino acids: CASSMSSRQPQHF.

This sequence joins TRBV9 and TRBJ2-7; D may be TRBD1 (6 bases). CDR1 and CDR2 (germline): SGDLS, YYNGEE. The CDR3 consists of 16 residues. The V gene lost 4 bases and the J gene lost 0 bases, with 17 bases spanning the gap. The chain's CDR3 is CASSPWTAESSYEQYF. The CDR3 DNA reads as TGTGCCAGCAGCCCTTGGACAGCGGAAAGCTCCTACGAGCAGTACTTC.

The chain couples TRBV6-5 to TRBJ1-1, with TRBD1 matching over 9 bases. V lost 2 bases, J lost 3 bases, and 7 bases stayed unmatched. CDR3 length: 16 amino acids. Germline loops: CDR1 MNHEY, CDR2 SVGAGI. In DNA, the CDR3 is TGTGCCAGCAGTTACCCACGAGACAGGGGGGACACTGAAGCTTTCTTT. Its protein product is CASSYPRDRGDTEAFF.

The chain combines TRBV5-1 with TRBJ2-2; D is unresolved. CDR3 length: 14 amino acids. The ends were cut back, 0 bases at V and 1 base at J, with 4 bases in the middle. Germline CDR1 reads SGHRS; CDR2 reads YFSETQ. This chain's CDR3 is CASSLDKNTGELFF. The CDR3 DNA sequence: TGCGCCAGCAGCTTGGACAAGAACACCGGGGAGCTGTTTTTT.

This clonotype has just a few counts. This sequence joins TRBV19 and TRBJ1-1, with 9 bases fitting TRBD1. J gave up 0 bases and V 4 bases, and 3 bases lay outside the gene matches. Germline V lookup: CDR1 LNHDA, CDR2 SQIVND (reference sequence). The CDR3 has 15 amino acids. CDR3 sequence (DNA): TGTGCCAGTAGTAGCGACAGGGGGATGAACACTGAAGCTTTCTTT. Translating it yields CASSSDRGMNTEAFF.

This CDR3 is CASSGQGFWNEQFF. CDR3 nucleotides: TGTGCCAGCAGCGGACAGGGGTTTTGGAATGAGCAGTTCTTC. This chain connects TRBV9 to TRBJ2-1; 8 bases align to TRBD1. Trimming removed 3 bases from V and 7 bases from J; junction bases left unmatched: 6. Germline V lookup: CDR1 SGDLS, CDR2 YYNGEE. CDR3 length: 14 amino acids.

This clonotype was detected only a few times. This could be a read error, since a much larger clone is one nucleotide away. In DNA, the CDR3 is TGCGCCAGCAGCCCAGGGCCCGCAACTAATGAAAAACTGTTTTTT. Translated, it gives CASSPGPATNEKLFF. The chain uses TRBV4-1 and TRBJ1-4; the D gene is possibly TRBD1 (5 bases). V lost 4 bases to trimming and J lost 0 bases, with 9 bases between them. The CDR3 is 15 amino acids. Germline CDR1 MGHRA, CDR2 YSYEKL.